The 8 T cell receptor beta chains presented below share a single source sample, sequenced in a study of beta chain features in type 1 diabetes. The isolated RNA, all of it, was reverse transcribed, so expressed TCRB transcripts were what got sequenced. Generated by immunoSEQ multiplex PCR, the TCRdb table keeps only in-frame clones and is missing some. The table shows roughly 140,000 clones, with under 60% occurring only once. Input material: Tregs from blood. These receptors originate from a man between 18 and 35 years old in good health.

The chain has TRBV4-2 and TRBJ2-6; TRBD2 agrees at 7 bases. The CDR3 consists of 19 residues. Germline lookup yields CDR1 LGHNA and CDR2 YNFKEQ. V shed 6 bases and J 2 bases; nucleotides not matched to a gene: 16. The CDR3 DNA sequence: TGTGCCAGCAGAAGTCGGGGGGAGACACCCGTGACTGGGGCCAACGTCCTGACTTTC. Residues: CASRSRGETPVTGANVLTF.

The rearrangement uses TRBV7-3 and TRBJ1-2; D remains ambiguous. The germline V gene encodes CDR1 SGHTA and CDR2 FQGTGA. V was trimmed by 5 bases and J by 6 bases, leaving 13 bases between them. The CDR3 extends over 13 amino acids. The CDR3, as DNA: TGTGCCAGCAGCAGCCGGACTCAAGATGGCTACACCTTC. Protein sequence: CASSSRTQDGYTF.

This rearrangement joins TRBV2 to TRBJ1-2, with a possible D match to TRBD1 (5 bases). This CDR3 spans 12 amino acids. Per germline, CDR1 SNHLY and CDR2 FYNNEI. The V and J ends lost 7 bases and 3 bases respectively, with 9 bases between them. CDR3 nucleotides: TGTGCCAGCATGGAGGGGCACTATGGCTACACCTTC. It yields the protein CASMEGHYGYTF.

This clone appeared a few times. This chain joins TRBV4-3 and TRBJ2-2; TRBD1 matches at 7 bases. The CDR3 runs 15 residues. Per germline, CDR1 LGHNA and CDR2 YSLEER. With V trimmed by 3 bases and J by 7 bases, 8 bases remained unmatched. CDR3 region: CASSQATGSIGELFF. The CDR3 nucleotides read TGCGCCAGCAGCCAGGCGACAGGGTCAATCGGGGAGCTGTTTTTT.

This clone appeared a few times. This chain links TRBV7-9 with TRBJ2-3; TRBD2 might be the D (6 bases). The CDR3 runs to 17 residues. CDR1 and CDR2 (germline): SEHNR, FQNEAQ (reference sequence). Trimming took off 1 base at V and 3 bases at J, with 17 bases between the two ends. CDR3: CASSLGWLASNTDTQYF. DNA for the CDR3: TGTGCCAGCAGCTTAGGTTGGCTAGCGAGTAATACAGATACGCAGTATTTT.

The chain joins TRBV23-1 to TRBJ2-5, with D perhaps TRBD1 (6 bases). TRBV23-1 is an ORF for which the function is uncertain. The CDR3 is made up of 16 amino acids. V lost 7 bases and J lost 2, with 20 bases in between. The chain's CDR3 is CASTICSLGQQETQYF. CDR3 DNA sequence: TGCGCCAGCACCATCTGTTCCCTCGGACAGCAAGAGACCCAGTACTTC.

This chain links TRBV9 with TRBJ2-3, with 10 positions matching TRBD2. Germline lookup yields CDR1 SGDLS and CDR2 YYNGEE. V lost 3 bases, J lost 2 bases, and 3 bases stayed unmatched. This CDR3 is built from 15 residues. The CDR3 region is CASSALAGVTDTQYF. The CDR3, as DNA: TGTGCCAGCAGCGCCCTAGCGGGGGTCACAGATACGCAGTATTTT.

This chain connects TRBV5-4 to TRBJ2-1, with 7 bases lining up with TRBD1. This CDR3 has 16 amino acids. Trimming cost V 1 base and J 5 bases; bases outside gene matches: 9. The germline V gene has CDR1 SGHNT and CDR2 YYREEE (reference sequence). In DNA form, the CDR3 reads TGTGCCAGCAGCTTGATCAACAGGGGCGCCCACAATGAGCAGTTCTTC. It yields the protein CASSLINRGAHNEQFF.